The 32 T cell receptor beta chains below were found in one sample sequenced in a study of CD4 T cells in relation to SARS-CoV-2 and coronaviruses. Using immunoSEQ multiplex PCR, the repertoire was profiled, and TCRdb retains in-frame clones only, with some absent. This table has just over 35,000 clones, under 85% appearing once. No antigen is known for these receptors. Sequencing used memory CD4+ T cells from PBMCs, cultured in vitro. The receptor source for this set is an adult with COVID-19.

This chain uses TRBV3-1 (or the pseudogene TRBV3-2) with TRBJ2-7, with a tentative D call TRBD1 (6 bases). The CDR3 has 14 amino acids. Germline V gene data show CDR1 as LGHDT and CDR2 as YNNKEL (reference sequence). V was cut by 4 bases and J by 3 bases, with 13 bases left in between. CDR3 sequence reads: CASSLGQGHYEQYF. CDR3 nucleotides: TGTGCCAGCAGCCTAGGCCAGGGGCACTACGAGCAGTACTTC.

The rearrangement links TRBV27 to TRBJ2-7; D tentatively reads TRBD1 or TRBD2 (6 bases each). The CDR3 sequence is 15 residues long. Trimming removed 0 bases at V and 2 bases at J, with 11 bases between. The V gene's germline CDR1 is MNHEY and CDR2 SMNVEV (reference sequence). The CDR3 here is CASSLSSGAPYEQYF. The CDR3 nucleotides are TGTGCCAGCAGTTTATCATCGGGGGCCCCCTACGAGCAGTACTTC.

The V gene is TRBV19, the J gene TRBJ1-4; D uncertain. The length of the CDR3 is 14 residues. Germline V gene sequence: CDR1 LNHDA, CDR2 SQIVND (reference sequence). V was clipped by 3 bases and J by 8 bases, with 13 bases between them. The CDR3 loop reads CASSMSPGTEKLFF. The DNA for the CDR3 is TGTGCCAGTAGTATGAGCCCCGGCACGGAAAAACTGTTTTTT.

The rearrangement links TRBV7-9 to TRBJ1-1, with D tentatively TRBD1 (5 bases). CDR1 and CDR2 (germline): SEHNR, FQNEAQ (reference sequence). V was cut by 5 bases and J by 1 base, with 11 bases left in between. The CDR3 has 14 residues. CDR3 DNA: TGTGCCAGCAGCCCGAGGGGCAGGAACACTGAAGCTTTCTTT. Protein product: CASSPRGRNTEAFF.

Only one count was recorded for this clone. The CDR3 region has the DNA TGTGCCAGCAGCCCGTACGTGGGGGTTTTGGATGAAAAACTGTTTTTT. This gives the protein CASSPYVGVLDEKLFF. The chain carries TRBV4-2 and TRBJ1-4, with D maybe TRBD1 (5 bases). The V and J ends lost 4 bases and 6 bases respectively, with 18 bases between them. Germline CDR1 reads LGHNA; CDR2 reads YNFKEQ. The CDR3 runs 16 residues.

The rearrangement links TRBV7-2 to TRBJ2-7; the match to TRBD2 covers 8 bases. Germline values: CDR1 SGHTA, CDR2 FQGNSA. Trimming at V came to 3 bases and at J to 1 base, leaving 5 bases not matched to a gene. There are 15 residues in the CDR3. The CDR3 nucleotides read TGTGCCAGCAGCTTTAGCGGGACTCCTTCCTACGAGCAGTACTTC. Residues: CASSFSGTPSYEQYF.

In DNA form, the CDR3 reads TGTGCCAGCAGTTTGACCGCTTTCGGGGGGGCTTCTCGCCAAGAGACCCAGTACTTC. Encoded protein: CASSLTAFGGASRQETQYF. The J gene is TRBJ2-5, the V gene TRBV6-2 or TRBV6-3, with 8 positions matching TRBD2. Germline CDR1 is MNHEY and CDR2 is SVGEGT. The CDR3 is 19 amino acids. The junction had 17 bases not matched to a gene; V was cut back by 4 bases and J by 1 base.

CDR3 residues: CASSLGLAASSYEQYF. The CDR3 DNA is TGTGCCAGCAGCTTAGGTCTGGCTGCCAGCTCCTACGAGCAGTACTTC. This chain uses TRBV7-8 with TRBJ2-7; D uncertain. This CDR3 comprises 16 residues. V lost 1 base to trimming and J lost 0 bases, with 13 bases between them. Germline values: CDR1 SGHVS, CDR2 FQNEAQ.

This chain joins TRBV5-1 and TRBJ1-2; D remains ambiguous. CDR1 is SGHRS, CDR2 YFSETQ, per germline. There are 13 residues in the CDR3. Deletions cut 0 bases from V and 4 bases from J, with 7 bases between. The CDR3 region is CASSLGASYGYTF. The CDR3 nucleotides read TGCGCCAGCAGCTTGGGGGCCTCCTATGGCTACACCTTC.

This clone appeared a few times. The chain couples TRBV6-4 to TRBJ1-6; TRBD1 might be the D (5 bases). V lost 2 bases to trimming and J lost 6 bases, with 5 bases between them. The CDR3 totals 13 residues. Germline lookup yields CDR1 MRHNA and CDR2 SNTAGT. The CDR3 DNA sequence: TGTGCCAGCAGTGACAGGGGTAATTCACCCCTCCACTTT. Amino acid sequence: CASSDRGNSPLHF.

This rearrangement joins TRBV7-2 to TRBJ2-2; a weak D match, TRBD2 (5 bases). Germline V CDR1 and CDR2: SGHTA, FQGNSA. Trimming took 8 bases from V and 6 from J, leaving 22 bases between them. This CDR3 has 16 residues. Here the CDR3 reads CASSTPSGIRPGELFF. DNA for the CDR3: TGTGCCAGCTCAACCCCCAGCGGTATACGTCCCGGGGAGCTGTTTTTT.

The V call is TRBV19, the J call TRBJ2-2; tentative D call: TRBD2 (7 bases). Germline values: CDR1 LNHDA, CDR2 SQIVND (reference sequence). The CDR3 runs 16 residues. V was pared by 6 bases and J by 5 bases, with 19 bases between. The CDR3: CASRDGGAERTGELFF. As DNA, the CDR3 is TGTGCCAGTAGGGATGGGGGGGCAGAAAGGACCGGGGAGCTGTTTTTT.

V and J are TRBV19 and TRBJ2-7; D is undetermined. The CDR3 spans 12 residues. The germline V gene encodes CDR1 LNHDA and CDR2 SQIVND (reference sequence). Trimming took off 7 bases at V and 3 bases at J, with 10 bases between the two ends. In nucleotides, the CDR3 is TGTGCCAGTACCCCTCGGATCTACGAGCAGTACTTC. Amino acid sequence: CASTPRIYEQYF.

Only a few counts were recorded for this clone. CDR3 bases: TGTGCCAGCAGCCCCGGGACTAGCGGAACCAATGAGCAGTTCTTC. Encoded protein: CASSPGTSGTNEQFF. V usage is TRBV7-2 and J usage is TRBJ2-1, with 11 bases aligning to TRBD2. Trimming at V came to 5 bases and at J to 6 bases, leaving 6 bases not matched to a gene. Germline loops: CDR1 SGHTA, CDR2 FQGNSA. This CDR3 comprises 15 residues.

This rearrangement joins TRBV20-1 to TRBJ2-1; D unresolved. CDR1 is DFQATT and CDR2 is SNEGSKA in the germline V gene (reference sequence). The ends were cut back, 8 bases at V and 7 bases at J, with 6 bases in the middle. This CDR3 is built from 9 residues. In DNA form, the CDR3 reads TGCAGTACATGGAATGAGCAGTTCTTC. Translating it yields CSTWNEQFF.

This clone came up a few times. V usage is TRBV28 and J usage is TRBJ1-2, with D perhaps matching TRBD1 (5 bases). Germline CDR1 is MDHEN and CDR2 is SYDVKM. The germline V and J ends were trimmed by 3 bases and 10 bases, with 12 bases remaining between them. The CDR3 contains 12 residues. The CDR3 sequence: CASSFGGYDYTF. The CDR3 coding sequence is TGTGCCAGCAGTTTCGGGGGATACGACTACACCTTC.

This clone was seen more than once but under ten times. The V gene is TRBV30, the J gene TRBJ2-7; the D gene is possibly TRBD1 (7 bases). The germline CDR1 and CDR2 sequences are GTSNPN and SVGIG (reference sequence). Trimming left V 8 bases short and J 3 bases short, with 17 bases between. The CDR3 has 13 amino acids. The CDR3: CAMAGQGGYEQYF. The CDR3 DNA is TGTGCCATGGCCGGGCAGGGGGGCTACGAGCAGTACTTC.

The V call is TRBV11-2, the J call TRBJ1-3; D may be TRBD1 (6 bases). The germline gives CDR1 SGHAT, CDR2 FQNNGV. The V gene lost 4 bases and the J gene lost 0 bases, with 13 bases spanning the gap. This CDR3 region has 16 residues. CDR3 sequence (DNA): TGTGCCAGCAGCTCCCTACAGGGCGTCTCTGGAAACACCATATATTTT. It specifies CASSSLQGVSGNTIYF.

In its sample, this clone is medium-sized. The chain links TRBV2 to TRBJ2-5; D uncertain. The CDR3 totals 14 residues. V was clipped by 2 bases and J by 1 base, with 8 bases between them. Germline CDR1 is SNHLY and CDR2 is FYNNEI. The CDR3 DNA sequence: TGTGCCAGCAGTGAAAGCCGGAGCCAAGAGACCCAGTACTTC. It encodes CASSESRSQETQYF.

This chain links TRBV5-5 with TRBJ2-3; 7 bases align to TRBD2. Per germline, CDR1 SGHKS and CDR2 YYEKEE (reference sequence). There are 15 residues in the CDR3. V lost 0 bases to trimming and J lost 4 bases; unmatched junction nucleotides: 5. For the CDR3, the DNA is TGTGCCAGCAGCTTGGTTGCGGGAGCGTCAGATACGCAGTATTTT. Residues: CASSLVAGASDTQYF.

This sequence joins TRBV28 and TRBJ2-7; TRBD2 matches at 8 bases. The junction had 11 bases not matched to a gene; V was cut back by 4 bases and J by 3 bases. CDR1 MDHEN and CDR2 SYDVKM come from the germline V gene. The CDR3 contains 16 residues. The CDR3, as DNA: TGTGCCAGCAGTTCCTCCTCAGCGGGAGTTCTCTACGAGCAGTACTTC. Its protein is CASSSSSAGVLYEQYF.

The chain is built from TRBV6-5 and TRBJ2-7; 7 positions match TRBD2. The junction had 13 bases not matched to a gene; V was cut back by 7 bases and J by 4 bases. Germline CDR1 MNHEY, CDR2 SVGAGI. CDR3 length equals 15 residues. CDR3 in amino acids: CASTPAGKGLYEQYF. DNA for the CDR3: TGTGCCAGCACCCCAGCGGGAAAAGGCCTTTACGAGCAGTACTTC.

This chain connects TRBV3-1 (or the pseudogene TRBV3-2) to TRBJ2-7; possibly TRBD2 for D (5 bases). V was cut by 1 base and J by 7 bases, with 8 bases left in between. Germline CDR1 reads LGHDT; CDR2 reads YNNKEL (reference sequence). The CDR3 spans 12 residues. CDR3 nucleotides: TGTGCCAGCAGCCAAGTTCCGGGGGAGCAGTACTTC. Translation gives CASSQVPGEQYF.

This clone was found a few times. The rearrangement uses TRBV4-2 and TRBJ1-5; no reliable D call. Germline V gene lookup returns CDR1 LGHNA and CDR2 YNFKEQ. This CDR3 region has 14 residues. The ends were cut back, 0 bases at V and 11 bases at J, with 14 bases in the middle. CDR3 coding DNA: TGTGCCAGCAGCCAAGAGAGGCCAAACGGGGCCCAGCATTTT. Translating gives CASSQERPNGAQHF.

The genes are TRBV19 and TRBJ2-1; 9 nucleotides align to TRBD2. The CDR3 spans 15 residues. Germline CDR1 LNHDA, CDR2 SQIVND (reference sequence). The V gene end was trimmed by 4 bases and the J gene end by 0 bases; junction bases not matched to a gene: 1. CDR3 region: CASSNSGSSYNEQFF. CDR3 bases: TGTGCCAGTAGTAATAGCGGGAGCTCCTACAATGAGCAGTTCTTC.

V and J are TRBV5-4 and TRBJ2-7, with 9 bases that match TRBD1. V lost 1 base to trimming and J lost 6 bases; unmatched junction nucleotides: 11. This CDR3 region has 16 residues. Germline CDR1 reads SGHNT; CDR2 reads YYREEE (reference sequence). CDR3 nucleotide sequence: TGTGCCAGCAGCTTGTTTTCAGGGACAGGGACATCCGAGCAGTACTTC. Translation gives CASSLFSGTGTSEQYF.

The chain uses TRBV19 and TRBJ2-1, with D possibly TRBD2 on 6 matching bases. Germline loops: CDR1 LNHDA, CDR2 SQIVND (reference sequence). Between the trimmed V and J ends, which lost 3 bases and 3 bases, there was a span of 12 bases. This CDR3 is 15 amino acids long. In DNA form, the CDR3 reads TGTGCCAGTAGTATCTATGGCGGGATCTACAATGAGCAGTTCTTC. Protein sequence: CASSIYGGIYNEQFF.

The V call is TRBV19, the J call TRBJ2-3, with 10 bases that match TRBD2. V trimming: 2 bases; J trimming: 2 bases; junction bases outside the gene matches: 4. Germline V gene lookup returns CDR1 LNHDA and CDR2 SQIVND (reference sequence). The CDR3 has 16 residues. Written as DNA, the CDR3 is TGTGCCAGTAGTATACGACTAGCGGGCGTCACAGATACGCAGTATTTT. As protein: CASSIRLAGVTDTQYF.

Concerning this clone: This sample includes further DNA sequences coding for the same CDR3. CDR3 residues: CASSPGLLSYEQYF. For the CDR3, the DNA is TGTGCCAGCTCCCCTGGGCTCCTTAGCTACGAGCAGTACTTC. The rearrangement uses TRBV2 and TRBJ2-7; unclear D gene. CDR1 SNHLY and CDR2 FYNNEI come from the germline V gene. This CDR3 has 14 residues. V lost 8 bases to trimming and J lost 3 bases, with 17 bases between them.

The chain carries TRBV11-2 and TRBJ2-7; possibly TRBD2 for D (6 bases). This CDR3 spans 13 amino acids. The ends were cut back, 3 bases at V and 5 bases at J, with 11 bases in the middle. Germline CDR1 SGHAT, CDR2 FQNNGV. CDR3 loop: CASSFTGENEQYF. The DNA for the CDR3 is TGTGCCAGCAGCTTCACGGGAGAAAACGAGCAGTACTTC.

This chain joins TRBV10-3 and TRBJ1-6, with D unresolved. This CDR3 has 14 amino acids. Germline values: CDR1 ENHRY, CDR2 SYGVKD. The V gene lost 8 bases and the J gene lost 5 bases, with 13 bases spanning the gap. The CDR3 sequence is CAISGDTDNSPLHF. Written as DNA, the CDR3 is TGTGCCATCTCCGGAGACACCGATAATTCACCCCTCCACTTT.

The gene calls are TRBV7-9 and TRBJ2-3, with 9 bases fitting TRBD2. Germline values: CDR1 SEHNR, CDR2 FQNEAQ (reference sequence). The J segment lost 3 bases and the V segment lost 6 bases, leaving 7 bases of the junction unmatched. The CDR3 has 15 amino acids. CDR3 DNA sequence: TGTGCCAGCAGGAAATATAGCGGGAGTACAGATACGCAGTATTTT. Encoded protein: CASRKYSGSTDTQYF.